The T cell receptor beta chain under discussion was sequenced for a study of cytomegalovirus exposure and HLA in healthy donors. Study observations and caveats: The study flagged roughly 160 TCR beta chains as cytomegalovirus-associated. Later analysis suggested links between common viral pathogens and several top significant clusters. Later analysis identified a missense DCLRE1C variant that was linked to TCR beta V- and J-gene trimming.

The PCR had 60 Vbeta and 13 Jbeta primers. Sequencing was performed with immunoSEQ multiplex PCR; in TCRdb, only in-frame clones are kept and a portion is missing. The sample totals roughly 190,000 clones. To note about this clone: What it recognizes is unknown. At the DNA level, this CDR3 is encoded by other sequences in the same sample as well.

Sequencing was carried out using PBMCs. The source of this sequence is a woman aged 18-29 years in good health and CMV-seropositive.

CDR3 sequence reads: CASSEARGGYGYTF. CDR3 nucleotide sequence: TGTGCCAGCAGTGAAGCGAGGGGGGGCTATGGCTACACCTTC. The V call is TRBV2, the J call TRBJ1-2, with a tentative D call TRBD1 (6 bases). The ends were cut back, 0 bases at V and 4 bases at J, with 9 bases in the middle. Looked up from germline, CDR1 is SNHLY and CDR2 is FYNNEI. The CDR3 runs to 14 residues.